This T cell receptor beta chain was sequenced during a study of T cell clonality in common variable immunodeficiency. TCRdb keeps only in-frame clones here, not all; method: immunoSEQ multiplex PCR. The sample has tens of thousands of clones, none seen only once. A word on this clone: The sequenced fragment ends 3 residues before the CDR3 boundary, so the rest is inferred from the germline J gene.

CDR3 length: 14 amino acids. The germline gives CDR1 SEHNR, CDR2 FQNEAQ (reference sequence). The sequence came from a person aged 18-70 years in good health. The chain couples TRBV7-9 to TRBJ1-1; a weak D match, TRBD1 (5 bases). The specimen was peripheral blood mononuclear cells. The CDR3 DNA, read in part, is TGTGCCAGCAGCTTAGTAGTGAGGGGAGAGACA. It is translated as CASSLVVRGET. The entire CDR3 reads CASSLVVRGETAFF.